This T cell receptor (beta chain) comes out of a study of tumor-infiltrating lymphocytes in primary liver carcinoma. General study points: Merely about 8-24% of top clones occurred in all five tumor regions. Blood fell significantly below tumors in its top-250-clone fraction (p = 0.039).

To note about this clonotype: Its antigen is not known.

The roughly 20-31 mg bulk tissue piece was not sorted before simultaneous RNA and DNA extraction. The V gene lost 4 bases and the J gene lost 0 bases, with 15 bases spanning the gap. CDR3 size: 15 residues. Germline V lookup: CDR1 DFQATT, CDR2 SNEGSKA (reference sequence). Synthesis of TCR beta cDNA was carried out from 500 ng total RNA with a constant-region primer. ARM-PCR was slightly modified, and three nested multiplex PCR rounds with it gave rise to the TCR beta libraries. The first two PCR rounds, roughly 11 cycles each, used TRBV1-TRBV30 forward primers and a C-beta reverse primer. TCRdb called the multiplex PCR reads again in MiXCR, with one record for every CDR3 protein. The table includes 40,000 to 60,000 distinct CDR3 sequences, roughly 70% detected once.

Sequenced: liver tumor tissue from sampling region 5. Subset in this sample: tumor region T5, tumor centre. The source of this sequence is a man in his forties with primary liver carcinoma and hepatitis B virus infection. V and J are TRBV20-1 and TRBJ1-2, with D unclear. This chain's CDR3 is CSATAAVPTNYGYTF. DNA of the CDR3: TGCAGTGCTACGGCCGCAGTCCCCACTAACTATGGCTACACCTTC.